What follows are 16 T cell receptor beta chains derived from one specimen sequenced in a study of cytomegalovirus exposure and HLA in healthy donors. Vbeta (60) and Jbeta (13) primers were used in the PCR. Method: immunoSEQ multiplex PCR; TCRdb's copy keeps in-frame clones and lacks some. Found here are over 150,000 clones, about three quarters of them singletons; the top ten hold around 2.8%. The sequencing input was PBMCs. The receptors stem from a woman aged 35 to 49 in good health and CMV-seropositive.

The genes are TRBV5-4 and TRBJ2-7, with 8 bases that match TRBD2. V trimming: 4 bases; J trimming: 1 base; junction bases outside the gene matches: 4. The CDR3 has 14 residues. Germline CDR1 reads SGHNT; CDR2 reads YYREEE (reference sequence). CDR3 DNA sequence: TGTGCCAGCAGCCCGGGAGGGAGATCCTACGAGCAGTACTTC. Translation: CASSPGGRSYEQYF.

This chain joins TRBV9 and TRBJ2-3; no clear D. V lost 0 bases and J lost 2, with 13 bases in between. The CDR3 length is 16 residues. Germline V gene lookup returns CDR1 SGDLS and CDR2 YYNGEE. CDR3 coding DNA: TGTGCCAGCAGCGTAGGGGCCAGCCCTAACACAGATACGCAGTATTTT. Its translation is CASSVGASPNTDTQYF.

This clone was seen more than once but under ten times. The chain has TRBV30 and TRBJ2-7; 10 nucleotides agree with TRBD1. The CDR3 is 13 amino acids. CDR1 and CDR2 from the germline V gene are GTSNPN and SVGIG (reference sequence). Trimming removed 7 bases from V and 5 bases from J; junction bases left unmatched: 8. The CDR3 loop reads CASFDRGLNEQYF. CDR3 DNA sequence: TGTGCCTCTTTCGACAGGGGGCTAAACGAGCAGTACTTC.

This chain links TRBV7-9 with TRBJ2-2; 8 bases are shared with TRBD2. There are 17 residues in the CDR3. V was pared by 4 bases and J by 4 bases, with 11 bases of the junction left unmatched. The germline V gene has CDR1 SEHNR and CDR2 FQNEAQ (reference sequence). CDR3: CASSSPGRGAGTGELFF. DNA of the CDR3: TGTGCCAGCAGCTCCCCAGGGCGGGGGGCCGGCACCGGGGAGCTGTTTTTT.

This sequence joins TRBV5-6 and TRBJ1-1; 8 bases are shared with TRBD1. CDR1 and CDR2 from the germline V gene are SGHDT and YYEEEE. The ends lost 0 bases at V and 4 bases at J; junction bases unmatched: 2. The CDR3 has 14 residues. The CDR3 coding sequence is TGTGCCAGCAGCTTGGAGACAGGGGCCACTGAAGCTTTCTTT. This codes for CASSLETGATEAFF.

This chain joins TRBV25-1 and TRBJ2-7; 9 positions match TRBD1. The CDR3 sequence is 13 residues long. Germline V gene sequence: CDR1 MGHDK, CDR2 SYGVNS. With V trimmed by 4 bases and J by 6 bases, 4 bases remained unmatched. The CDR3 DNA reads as TGTGCCAGCAGTGTAAGGGGACAGGGCGAGCAGTACTTC. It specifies CASSVRGQGEQYF.

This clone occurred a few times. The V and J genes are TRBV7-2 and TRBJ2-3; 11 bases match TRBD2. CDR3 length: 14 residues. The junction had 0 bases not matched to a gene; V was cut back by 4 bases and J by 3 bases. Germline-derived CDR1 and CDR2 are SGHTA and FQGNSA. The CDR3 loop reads CASSSSGGTDTQYF. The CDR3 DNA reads TGTGCCAGCAGCTCTAGCGGGGGGACAGATACGCAGTATTTT.

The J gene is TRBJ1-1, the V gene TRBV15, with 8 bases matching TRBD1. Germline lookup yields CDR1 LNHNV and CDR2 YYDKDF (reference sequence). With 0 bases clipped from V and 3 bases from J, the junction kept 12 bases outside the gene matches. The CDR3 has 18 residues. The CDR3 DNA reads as TGTGCCACCAGCAGAGATTATGCAGGGGGCAGTCGAGACACTGAAGCTTTCTTT. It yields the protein CATSRDYAGGSRDTEAFF.

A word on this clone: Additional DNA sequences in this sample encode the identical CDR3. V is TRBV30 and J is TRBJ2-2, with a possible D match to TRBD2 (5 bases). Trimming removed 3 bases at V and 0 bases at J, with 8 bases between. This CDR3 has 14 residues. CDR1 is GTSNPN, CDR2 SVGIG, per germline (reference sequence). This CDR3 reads CAWRLAANTGELFF. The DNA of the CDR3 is TGTGCCTGGAGGCTAGCCGCGAACACCGGGGAGCTGTTTTTT.

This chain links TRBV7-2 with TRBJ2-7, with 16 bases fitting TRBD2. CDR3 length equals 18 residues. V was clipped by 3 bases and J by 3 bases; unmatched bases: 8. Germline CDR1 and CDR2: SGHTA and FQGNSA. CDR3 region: CASSFGTSGGDMLYEQYF. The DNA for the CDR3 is TGTGCCAGCAGCTTTGGGACTAGCGGGGGGGATATGCTCTACGAGCAGTACTTC.

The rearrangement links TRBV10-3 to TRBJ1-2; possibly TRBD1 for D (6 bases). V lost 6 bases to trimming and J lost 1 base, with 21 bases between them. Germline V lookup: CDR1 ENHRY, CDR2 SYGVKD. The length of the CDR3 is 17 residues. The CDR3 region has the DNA TGTGCCATCAGAAGAAGGGACACCTACACCCTTAACTATGGCTACACCTTC. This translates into CAIRRRDTYTLNYGYTF.

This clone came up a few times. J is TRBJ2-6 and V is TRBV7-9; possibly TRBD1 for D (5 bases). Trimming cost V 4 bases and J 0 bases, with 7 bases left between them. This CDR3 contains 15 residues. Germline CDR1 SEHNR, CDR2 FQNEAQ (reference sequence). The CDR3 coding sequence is TGTGCCAGCAGCTATGACAGCTCTGGGGCCAACGTCCTGACTTTC. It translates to CASSYDSSGANVLTF.

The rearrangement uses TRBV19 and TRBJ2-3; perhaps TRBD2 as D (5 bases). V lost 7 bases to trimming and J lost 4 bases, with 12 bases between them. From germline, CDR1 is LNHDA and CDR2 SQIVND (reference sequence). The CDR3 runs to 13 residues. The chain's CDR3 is CASTETTSDTQYF. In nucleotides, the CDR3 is TGTGCCAGTACGGAGACTACCTCAGATACGCAGTATTTT.

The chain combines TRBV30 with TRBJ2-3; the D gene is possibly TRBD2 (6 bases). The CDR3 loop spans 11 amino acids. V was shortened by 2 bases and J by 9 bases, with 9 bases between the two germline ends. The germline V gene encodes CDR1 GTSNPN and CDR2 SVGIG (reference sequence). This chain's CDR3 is CAWSTGDTQYF. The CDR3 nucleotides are TGTGCCTGGAGTACGGGGGACACGCAGTATTTT.

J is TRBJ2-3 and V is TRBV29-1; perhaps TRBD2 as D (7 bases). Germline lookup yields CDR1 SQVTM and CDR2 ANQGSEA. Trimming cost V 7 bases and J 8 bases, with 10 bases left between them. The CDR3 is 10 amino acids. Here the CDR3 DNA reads TGCAGCGGCGGGGGCGGTACGCAGTATTTT. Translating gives CSGGGGTQYF.

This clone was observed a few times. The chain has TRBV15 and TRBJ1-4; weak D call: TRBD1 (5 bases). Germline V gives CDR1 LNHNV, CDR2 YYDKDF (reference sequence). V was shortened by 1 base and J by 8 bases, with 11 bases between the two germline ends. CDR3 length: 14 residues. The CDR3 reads CATSRGGGDEKLFF. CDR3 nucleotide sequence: TGTGCCACCAGCAGAGGTGGAGGGGACGAAAAACTGTTTTTT. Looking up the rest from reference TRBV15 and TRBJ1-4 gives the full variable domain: DAMVIQNPRYQVTQFGKPVTLSCSQTLNHNVMYWYQQKSSQAPKLLFHYYDKDFNNEADTPDNFQSRRPNTSFCFLDIRSPGLGDTAMYLCATSRGGGDEKLFFGSGTQLSVL.